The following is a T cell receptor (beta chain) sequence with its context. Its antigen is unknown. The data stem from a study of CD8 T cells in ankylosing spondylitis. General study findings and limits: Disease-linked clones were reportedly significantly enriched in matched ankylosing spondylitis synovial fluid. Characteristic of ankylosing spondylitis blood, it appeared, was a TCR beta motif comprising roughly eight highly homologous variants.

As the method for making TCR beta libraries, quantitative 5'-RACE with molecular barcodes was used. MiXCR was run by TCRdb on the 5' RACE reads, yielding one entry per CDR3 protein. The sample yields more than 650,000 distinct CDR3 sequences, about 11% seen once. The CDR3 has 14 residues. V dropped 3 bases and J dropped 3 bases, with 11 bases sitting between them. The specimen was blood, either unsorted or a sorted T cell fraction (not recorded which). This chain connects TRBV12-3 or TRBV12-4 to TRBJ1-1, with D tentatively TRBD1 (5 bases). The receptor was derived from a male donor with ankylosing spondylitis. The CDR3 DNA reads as TGTGCCAGCAGTTTTAGGGGCGGGTACACTGAAGCTTTCTTT. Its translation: CASSFRGGYTEAFF.